The 25 T cell receptor beta chains below all came from one sample that was sequenced in a study of T cells expressing NK-cell markers (dated by TCRdb to 2020 to 2021). Library construction relied on 5' RACE. Instrument used: Illumina HiSeq 2000. Based on TCRdb reprocessing of the reads, there is one entry per CDR3 protein sequence, and DNA is missing. The data table for this sample lists 200,000 to 300,000 distinct CDR3 sequences. The top ten hold about 0.39% of the sample. The sample taken for sequencing was blood T cells: a sorted CD56 or NKG2C T cell subset, CD4+ or CD8+ T cells, or bulk PBMC T cells (not recorded which). Receptors originate from a man younger than 35 in good health. Donor details come from another sample of the same person, matched by shared clones.

The chain combines TRBV12-3 or TRBV12-4 with TRBJ2-4; TCRdb's D gene call, TRBD1, goes unchecked for lack of DNA. CDR3 length: 18 amino acids. This CDR3 reads CASSSTLSTGGSKNIQYF.

The gene calls are TRBV5-1 and TRBJ2-1; absent DNA, TCRdb's TRBD2 call cannot be checked. The CDR3 totals 16 residues. The germline V gene encodes CDR1 SGHRS and CDR2 YFSETQ. The CDR3: CASSLVAGGPSNEQFF.

The chain is built from TRBV20-1 and TRBJ2-1; without DNA, the TCRdb call of TRBD1 cannot be checked. This CDR3 is 15 amino acids long. The germline gives CDR1 DFQATT, CDR2 SNEGSKA (reference sequence). CDR3 sequence reads: CSARARDRGINEQFF.

V is TRBV20-1 and J is TRBJ2-4; as DNA is missing, the TRBD2 call by TCRdb cannot be tested. The CDR3 runs to 16 residues. CDR1 is DFQATT and CDR2 is SNEGSKA in the germline V gene (reference sequence). The CDR3 loop reads CSASSGTSGSENIQYF.

This sequence joins TRBV10-3 and TRBJ1-4; TCRdb returns TRBD1, unconfirmable since there is no DNA. Per germline, CDR1 ENHRY and CDR2 SYGVKD. The CDR3 has 15 amino acids. The CDR3 sequence: CAISESGTENEKLFF.

V usage is TRBV7-6 and J usage is TRBJ2-7; TCRdb's assignment of TRBD1 cannot be checked, as there is no DNA. The CDR3 runs to 12 residues. Germline V gene sequence: CDR1 SGHVS, CDR2 FNYEAQ. CDR3 sequence: CASRQGGNEQYF.

The rearrangement uses TRBV10-3 and TRBJ2-3; TCRdb designates TRBD1, a call that cannot be tested without DNA. This CDR3 has 14 amino acids. Per germline, CDR1 ENHRY and CDR2 SYGVKD. The CDR3: CAIGGASPPDTQYF.

The chain recombines TRBV27 with TRBJ1-6. CDR3 size: 15 residues. Germline lookup yields CDR1 MNHEY and CDR2 SMNVEV (reference sequence). The CDR3 region is CASSLGVPESFPLHF.

This chain joins TRBV18 and TRBJ2-3; TCRdb picks TRBD2, but there is no DNA to check that call. Germline V lookup: CDR1 KGHSH, CDR2 LQKENI. The CDR3 totals 20 residues. CDR3 residues: CASSRTIAGGAQTSTDTQYF.

V is TRBV25-1 and J is TRBJ2-1; TCRdb returns TRBD2, unconfirmable since there is no DNA. This CDR3 comprises 15 residues. The V gene's germline CDR1 is MGHDK and CDR2 SYGVNS. CDR3 residues: CASNSASGRWNEQFF.

The V and J genes are TRBV20-1 and TRBJ2-5; TCRdb's D call of TRBD2 is untestable without DNA. There are 14 residues in the CDR3. CDR1 and CDR2 from the germline V gene are DFQATT and SNEGSKA (reference sequence). CDR3 amino acids: CSARLAGGMETQYF.

This chain connects TRBV5-1 to TRBJ2-3; the D call of TRBD1 rests on TCRdb alone, since no DNA is present to check it. The V gene's germline CDR1 is SGHRS and CDR2 YFSETQ. The CDR3 has 15 amino acids. The CDR3 sequence is CASSVKTGDTDTQYF.

The chain couples TRBV15 to TRBJ1-1; the TCRdb D gene call, TRBD1, has no DNA to confirm it. Germline-derived CDR1 and CDR2 are LNHNV and YYDKDF (reference sequence). The CDR3 runs 15 residues. The CDR3: CATRRGRQGYTEAFF.

The rearrangement links TRBV2 to TRBJ2-7; TCRdb reports TRBD1, a call that lacks DNA to check it against. The germline V gene has CDR1 SNHLY and CDR2 FYNNEI. This CDR3 has 12 residues. The CDR3 sequence: CASNRVNIGQYF.

The chain has TRBV27 and TRBJ1-4; TCRdb's D gene call, TRBD1, goes unchecked for lack of DNA. CDR3 size: 13 residues. From germline, CDR1 is MNHEY and CDR2 SMNVEV (reference sequence). The CDR3 sequence is CASSFQGKEKLFF.

V gene TRBV18 combines with J gene TRBJ2-2. The germline V gene encodes CDR1 KGHSH and CDR2 LQKENI. The CDR3 sequence is 12 residues long. This CDR3 is CASSPRVGELFF. Filled out from reference TRBV18 and TRBJ2-2, the complete variable domain reads NAGVMQNPRHLVRRRGQEARLRCSPMKGHSHVYWYRQLPEEGLKFMVYLQKENIIDESGMPKERFSAEFPKEGPSILRIQQVVRGDSAAYFCASSPRVGELFFGEGSRLTVL.

This chain connects TRBV28 to TRBJ2-1; TCRdb proposes TRBD1, but this gene call is untestable without DNA. CDR3 length: 15 residues. Germline V gene data show CDR1 as MDHEN and CDR2 as SYDVKM. The chain's CDR3 is CASSLGGYPYNEQFF.

The genes are TRBV20-1 and TRBJ2-1. Looked up from germline, CDR1 is DFQATT and CDR2 is SNEGSKA (reference sequence). The CDR3 runs 15 residues. CDR3 sequence reads: CSAPAPTAARAEQFF.

The rearrangement joins TRBV5-4 to TRBJ2-1; TCRdb lists TRBD1, though no DNA is available to test this call. In germline, CDR1 is SGHNT, CDR2 YYREEE (reference sequence). The CDR3 runs to 16 residues. The CDR3 here is CASSVGQGRRGNEQFF.

The chain has TRBV20-1 and TRBJ1-6; the D call of TRBD1 rests on TCRdb alone, since no DNA is present to check it. The CDR3 is 14 residues long. Per germline, CDR1 DFQATT and CDR2 SNEGSKA (reference sequence). CDR3 sequence reads: CSARAGDRSSPLHF.

The chain uses TRBV5-1 and TRBJ2-1. CDR3 size: 14 residues. Germline V lookup: CDR1 SGHRS, CDR2 YFSETQ. This CDR3 is CASSLAQVHNEQFF.

The CDR3 spells CASSLAGKSGNEQFF. The rearrangement links TRBV5-1 to TRBJ2-1. CDR1 is SGHRS, CDR2 YFSETQ, per germline. The CDR3 length is 15 residues. Full variable domain (outside the CDR3, taken from reference TRBV5-1 and TRBJ2-1): KAGVTQTPRYLIKTRGQQVTLSCSPISGHRSVSWYQQTPGQGLQFLFEYFSETQRNKGNFPGRFSGRQFSNSRSEMNVSTLELGDSALYLCASSLAGKSGNEQFFGPGTRLTVL.

The chain couples TRBV7-9 to TRBJ2-4; TCRdb outputs TRBD1, but without DNA this stays unchecked. Germline V lookup: CDR1 SEHNR, CDR2 FQNEAQ (reference sequence). The CDR3 is 16 amino acids. CDR3 region: CASSFVGAAGKNIQYF.

The genes are TRBV12-3 or TRBV12-4 and TRBJ2-3; TCRdb picks TRBD1, but there is no DNA to check that call. The CDR3 sequence is 12 residues long. The CDR3 loop is CASSDTGQTQYF.

The gene calls are TRBV28 and TRBJ2-7; no DNA is available, so the TRBD1 call from TCRdb remains unchecked. The CDR3 consists of 13 residues. Looked up from germline, CDR1 is MDHEN and CDR2 is SYDVKM. This chain's CDR3 is CASSLTGFGEQYF.